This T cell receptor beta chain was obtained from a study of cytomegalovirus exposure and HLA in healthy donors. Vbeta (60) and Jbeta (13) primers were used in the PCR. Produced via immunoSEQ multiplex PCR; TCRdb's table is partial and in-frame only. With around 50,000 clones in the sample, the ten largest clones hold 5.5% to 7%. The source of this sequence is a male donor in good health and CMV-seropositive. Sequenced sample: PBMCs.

CDR3 amino acids: CASIGRGLAGPYEQYF. CDR3 nucleotides: TGTGCCAGCATTGGCAGAGGACTAGCGGGACCCTACGAGCAGTACTTC. V usage is TRBV2 and J usage is TRBJ2-7, with 12 positions matching TRBD2. Trimming removed 7 bases from V and 2 bases from J; junction bases left unmatched: 9. The CDR3 has 16 residues. The germline gives CDR1 SNHLY, CDR2 FYNNEI.